One T cell receptor (beta chain) is described in this entry. This CDR3 has 13 amino acids. The germline V gene encodes CDR1 LNHNV and CDR2 YYDKDF (reference sequence). Trimming shortened V by 6 bases and J by 4 bases, and 12 bases separated the two germline ends. High-throughput TCR beta sequencing covered peripheral CD8+ and CD4+ T cells. This record comes from a study of CD8 T cells in Susac syndrome. With random hexamers, roughly 0.45 to 1 ug RNA was reverse transcribed. TCRdb processed the immunoSEQ multiplex PCR reads anew with MiXCR; each CDR3 protein has one entry. This table has approximately 130,000 distinct CDR3 sequences, around 91% appearing once.

Sequences were obtained from CD8+ T cells from PBMCs. This clonotype was sampled from a human donor with multiple sclerosis. The chain joins TRBV15 to TRBJ1-1; D is ambiguous. This CDR3 reads CATRGGLGTEAFF. The CDR3, as DNA: TGTGCCACCAGGGGAGGGCTCGGCACTGAAGCTTTCTTT.